The clone carrying this T cell receptor beta chain occurred many times. Its specificity is unknown. TCRdb re-analysed the 5' RACE reads in MiXCR, keeping a single row per CDR3 protein. The repertoire consists of 550,000 to 700,000 distinct CDR3 sequences, with approximately 15% occurring once and the leading ten covering less than 10%. This sample stems from a study of T-cell memory formation after mild COVID-19. General observations from the study: What remained unconfirmed was the SARS-CoV-2 specificity of second-wave clones peaking on day 37.

Trimming removed 0 bases at V and 6 bases at J, with 10 bases between. CDR1 SGDLS and CDR2 YYNGEE come from the germline V gene. The CDR3 has 14 residues. The sample was PBMCs or a T cell subset sorted from them (not recorded which). This TCR came from an adult woman who had mild COVID-19 (a few samples of this study predate the infection). Cell type and time point are not known. The V and J genes are TRBV9 and TRBJ1-5, with D perhaps TRBD1 (6 bases). CDR3 in amino acids: CASSVGPGAQPQHF. In DNA, the CDR3 is TGTGCCAGCAGCGTAGGGCCAGGGGCTCAGCCCCAGCATTTT.